What follows are 24 T cell receptor beta chains derived from one specimen sequenced in a study of ipilimumab plus nivolumab after autologous stem cell transplantation (dated by TCRdb to the early 2020s). Libraries were built with the immunoSEQ multiplex PCR assay. What TCRdb holds here is the immuneACCESS table cut down to in-frame rearrangements. Part of the clones is not present; checked against another copy, under half of the missing clones reflect an unresolved V gene, and the others are unexplained. This sample holds approximately 84,000 clones; about 83% were observed only once. The ten largest clonotypes hold roughly 2% of the sample. The sample was PBMCs, taken in a trial of ipilimumab plus nivolumab as post-transplant consolidation. The origin of the receptors is a male donor with diffuse large B-cell lymphoma.

The J gene is TRBJ1-2, the V gene TRBV5-4, with a possible D match to TRBD1 (5 bases). V was clipped by 1 base and J by 2 bases, with 18 bases between them. This CDR3 region has 17 residues. The germline gives CDR1 SGHNT, CDR2 YYREEE (reference sequence). The CDR3 protein is CASSLFGRAGVNYGYTF. The CDR3 DNA is TGTGCCAGCAGCTTGTTCGGCAGGGCGGGGGTGAACTATGGCTACACCTTC.

This clone was recorded once. CDR3 bases: TGTGCCAGCAGCGTAGCGGGTTTCCCCAATGAAAAACTGTTTTTT. Its translation: CASSVAGFPNEKLFF. The V and J genes are TRBV9 and TRBJ1-4; D gene unclear. Trimming left V 0 bases short and J 5 bases short, with 11 bases between. CDR1 is SGDLS and CDR2 is YYNGEE in the germline V gene. This CDR3 has 15 amino acids.

The J gene is TRBJ2-3, the V gene TRBV19; 7 bases fit TRBD1. The germline V gene has CDR1 LNHDA and CDR2 SQIVND (reference sequence). With V trimmed by 4 bases and J by 5 bases, 9 bases remained unmatched. CDR3 size: 15 residues. CDR3 sequence: CASSTRQGGVDTQYF. The CDR3 nucleotides are TGTGCCAGTAGTACAAGACAGGGTGGAGTAGATACGCAGTATTTT.

The rearrangement uses TRBV6-1 and TRBJ2-1, with 8 bases fitting TRBD2. The germline gives CDR1 MNHNS, CDR2 SASEGT. V was pared by 4 bases and J by 12 bases, with 11 bases of the junction left unmatched. The CDR3 consists of 14 residues. CDR3 protein: CASSGTSGGGGQFF. CDR3 nucleotide sequence: TGTGCCAGCAGTGGCACTAGCGGAGGCGGTGGGCAGTTCTTC.

The chain uses TRBV6-5 and TRBJ2-6, with D uncertain. V lost 5 bases to trimming and J lost 0 bases, with 8 bases between them. CDR1 is MNHEY, CDR2 SVGAGI, per germline. The CDR3 sequence is 15 residues long. The CDR3 DNA reads as TGTGCCAGCAGTCCATTTAACTCTGGGGCCAACGTCCTGACTTTC. Translating gives CASSPFNSGANVLTF.

CDR3 residues: CASSATQETQYF. For the CDR3, the DNA is TGCGCCAGCAGTGCCACTCAAGAGACCCAGTACTTC. The chain combines TRBV10-2 with TRBJ2-5; no clear D gene. The CDR3 extends over 12 amino acids. The V gene lost 4 bases and the J gene lost 2 bases, with 5 bases spanning the gap. Germline lookup yields CDR1 WSHSY and CDR2 SAAADI.

The genes are TRBV7-2 and TRBJ1-1; tentatively, D is TRBD1 (5 bases). Germline lookup yields CDR1 SGHTA and CDR2 FQGNSA. V shed 6 bases and J shed 4 bases, with 18 bases lying between them. The CDR3 totals 15 residues. CDR3 in DNA: TGTGCCAGCAGTTCCCTTCTGGGGCTGGCCACTGAAGCTTTCTTT. It is translated as CASSSLLGLATEAFF.

The V and J genes are TRBV29-1 and TRBJ2-3; a possible D gene is TRBD2 (5 bases). Trimming took off 6 bases at V and 14 bases at J, with 9 bases between the two ends. The CDR3 extends over 8 amino acids. CDR1 and CDR2 (germline): SQVTM, ANQGSEA. The CDR3 nucleotides read TGCAGCGTGGAACTAGGGTATTTT. Amino acids: CSVELGYF.

The chain recombines TRBV25-1 with TRBJ2-1; the D gene is possibly TRBD1 (5 bases). The CDR3 is 16 residues long. CDR1 and CDR2 (germline): MGHDK, SYGVNS. Trimming left V 2 bases short and J 5 bases short, with 16 bases between. The CDR3 nucleotides read TGTGCCAGCAGTGAAATAGGTCAGGGTCCCGACAATGAGCAGTTCTTC. Protein: CASSEIGQGPDNEQFF.

The chain combines TRBV10-2 with TRBJ1-2; D gene ambiguous. Trimming pared 3 bases from V and 2 bases from J, leaving 13 bases between. Germline V gives CDR1 WSHSY, CDR2 SAAADI. This CDR3 contains 15 residues. CDR3 in amino acids: CASSDSGEVNYGYTF. The CDR3 bases are TGCGCCAGCAGTGACTCGGGCGAGGTAAACTATGGCTACACCTTC.

This chain joins TRBV5-1 and TRBJ1-4; 8 bases align to TRBD1. The germline V gene has CDR1 SGHRS and CDR2 YFSETQ. The CDR3 is 14 amino acids. J lost 12 bases, V lost 0 bases, and 7 bases had no gene match. CDR3 in amino acids: CASSLAQGAAELFF. The DNA of the CDR3 is TGCGCCAGCAGCTTGGCGCAGGGGGCCGCGGAACTGTTTTTT.

The rearrangement links TRBV5-1 to TRBJ1-1, with 7 bases that match TRBD1. CDR1 is SGHRS, CDR2 YFSETQ, per germline. The CDR3 length is 16 residues. J lost 0 bases, V lost 4 bases, and 9 bases had no gene match. CDR3 coding DNA: TGCGCCAGCAGCCCACGGACAGGTGATGTGAACACTGAAGCTTTCTTT. As protein: CASSPRTGDVNTEAFF.

The chain employs TRBV5-6 and TRBJ1-6; D is ambiguous. Germline lookup yields CDR1 SGHDT and CDR2 YYEEEE. The CDR3 loop spans 15 amino acids. Trimming took 4 bases from V and 7 from J, leaving 15 bases between them. Written as DNA, the CDR3 is TGTGCCAGCAGCCCCCAGGTCCAGGCCAATTCACCCCTCCACTTT. Residues: CASSPQVQANSPLHF.

V usage is TRBV19 and J usage is TRBJ1-2; 8 bases are shared with TRBD1. CDR1 and CDR2 from the germline V gene are LNHDA and SQIVND (reference sequence). There are 12 residues in the CDR3. V was pared by 5 bases and J by 8 bases, with 4 bases of the junction left unmatched. The CDR3 nucleotides read TGTGCCAGTAGTTTTGACAGGGGCGGCTACACCTTC. Its protein is CASSFDRGGYTF.

The rearrangement links TRBV10-3 to TRBJ1-2; no firm D call. V was pared by 8 bases and J by 7 bases, with 14 bases between. CDR1 and CDR2 from the germline V gene are ENHRY and SYGVKD. The CDR3 is made up of 12 amino acids. The CDR3 loop is CAIRPEGIGYTF. CDR3 sequence (DNA): TGTGCCATCCGTCCCGAGGGCATTGGCTACACCTTC.

The chain employs TRBV14 and TRBJ2-5; 12 positions match TRBD2. V lost 4 bases and J lost 1; bases outside the gene matches: 1. The CDR3 is made up of 15 amino acids. The germline gives CDR1 SGHDN, CDR2 FVKESK. CDR3 nucleotides: TGTGCCAGCAGCCGACTAGCGGGGGCCCAAGAGACCCAGTACTTC. Residues: CASSRLAGAQETQYF.

For the CDR3, the DNA is TGTGCCAGCAGTGAAGCGCTTCGTGGGGGGAATCAGCCCCAGCATTTT. It codes for CASSEALRGGNQPQHF. This chain links TRBV2 with TRBJ1-5, with a tentative D call TRBD1 (5 bases). This CDR3 has 16 amino acids. Germline V lookup: CDR1 SNHLY, CDR2 FYNNEI. Trimming cost V 0 bases and J 4 bases, with 13 bases left between them.

The chain carries TRBV4-1 and TRBJ2-1, with D possibly TRBD1 on 5 matching bases. The CDR3 loop spans 13 amino acids. CDR1 MGHRA and CDR2 YSYEKL come from the germline V gene. Deletions cut 0 bases from V and 9 bases from J, with 9 bases between. CDR3 amino acids: CASSQEGEGEQFF. CDR3 coding DNA: TGCGCCAGCAGCCAAGAAGGGGAAGGTGAGCAGTTCTTC.

The chain couples TRBV15 to TRBJ2-5; 14 bases agree with TRBD2. Judging by the DNA end, TRBJ2-7 fits better; the J call may be wrong. CDR3 length: 16 amino acids. The germline V gene has CDR1 LNHNV and CDR2 YYDKDF (reference sequence). The CDR3 is CATSSGTSGGMHEQYF. The CDR3 DNA reads as TGTGCCACCAGCAGCGGGACTAGCGGGGGAATGCACGAGCAGTACTTC.

This clone was detected many times. V is TRBV5-1 and J is TRBJ2-3, with D unresolved. CDR1 and CDR2 (germline): SGHRS, YFSETQ. The ends were cut back, 4 bases at V and 0 bases at J, with 6 bases in the middle. CDR3 length: 13 residues. This chain's CDR3 is CASSRSSTDTQYF. The CDR3 nucleotides are TGCGCCAGCAGCCGCTCTAGCACAGATACGCAGTATTTT.

The chain couples TRBV9 to TRBJ2-1; possibly TRBD2 for D (7 bases). Looked up from germline, CDR1 is SGDLS and CDR2 is YYNGEE. There are 10 residues in the CDR3. V lost 6 bases to trimming and J lost 15 bases, with 13 bases between them. The DNA for the CDR3 is TGTGCCAGCATTAGGGGGGGCCCGTTCTTC. Encoded protein: CASIRGGPFF.

V and J are TRBV14 and TRBJ2-1; no clear D. There are 17 residues in the CDR3. V was clipped by 4 bases and J by 0 bases, with 16 bases between them. Germline CDR1 is SGHDN and CDR2 is FVKESK. The CDR3 sequence: CASSPPQVLPSYNEQFF. CDR3 DNA sequence: TGTGCCAGCAGCCCACCTCAGGTGCTGCCCTCCTACAATGAGCAGTTCTTC.

The rearrangement joins TRBV6-1 to TRBJ1-2; D remains unclear. CDR1 and CDR2 from the germline V gene are MNHNS and SASEGT. V dropped 2 bases and J dropped 6 bases, with 13 bases sitting between them. This CDR3 spans 14 amino acids. The CDR3 coding sequence is TGTGCCAGCAGTGAAAGATGGAAGGGAAATGGCTACACCTTC. This sequence encodes CASSERWKGNGYTF.

J is TRBJ2-5 and V is TRBV5-6; D may be TRBD1 or TRBD2 (5 bases each). Trimming took 4 bases from V and 2 from J, leaving 15 bases between them. The CDR3 length is 15 residues. Germline V gives CDR1 SGHDT, CDR2 YYEEEE. Here the CDR3 DNA reads TGTGCCAGCAGCCAGGAGGTAGAGGGGCAAGAGACCCAGTACTTC. It specifies CASSQEVEGQETQYF.